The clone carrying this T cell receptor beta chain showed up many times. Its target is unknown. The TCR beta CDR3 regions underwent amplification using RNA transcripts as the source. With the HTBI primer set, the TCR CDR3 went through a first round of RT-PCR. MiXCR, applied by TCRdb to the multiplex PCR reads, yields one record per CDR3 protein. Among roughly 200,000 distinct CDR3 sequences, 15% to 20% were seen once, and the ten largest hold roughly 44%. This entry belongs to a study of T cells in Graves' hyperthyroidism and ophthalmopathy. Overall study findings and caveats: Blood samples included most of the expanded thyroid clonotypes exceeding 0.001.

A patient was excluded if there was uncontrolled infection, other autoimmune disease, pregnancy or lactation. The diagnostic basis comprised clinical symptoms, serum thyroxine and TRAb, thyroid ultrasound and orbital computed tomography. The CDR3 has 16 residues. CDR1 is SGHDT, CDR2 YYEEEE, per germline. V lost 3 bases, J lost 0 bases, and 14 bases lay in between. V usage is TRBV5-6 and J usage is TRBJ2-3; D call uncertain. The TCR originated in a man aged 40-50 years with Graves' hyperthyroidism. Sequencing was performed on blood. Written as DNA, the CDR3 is TGTGCCAGCAGCTCTCGTCGCTCGACAAGCACAGATACGCAGTATTTT. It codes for CASSSRRSTSTDTQYF.